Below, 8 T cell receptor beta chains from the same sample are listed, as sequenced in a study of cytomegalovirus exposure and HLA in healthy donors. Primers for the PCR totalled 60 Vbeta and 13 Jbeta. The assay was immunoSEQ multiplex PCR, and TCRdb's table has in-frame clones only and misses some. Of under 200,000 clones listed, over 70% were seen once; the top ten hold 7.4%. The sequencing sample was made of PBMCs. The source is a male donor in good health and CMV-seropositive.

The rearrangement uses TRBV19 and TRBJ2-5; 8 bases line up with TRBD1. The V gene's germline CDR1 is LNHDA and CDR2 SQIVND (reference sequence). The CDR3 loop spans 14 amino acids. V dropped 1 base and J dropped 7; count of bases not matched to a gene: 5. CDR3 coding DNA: TGTGCCAGTAGTATAGGGACAGGGAGAGTGACCCAGTACTTC. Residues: CASSIGTGRVTQYF.

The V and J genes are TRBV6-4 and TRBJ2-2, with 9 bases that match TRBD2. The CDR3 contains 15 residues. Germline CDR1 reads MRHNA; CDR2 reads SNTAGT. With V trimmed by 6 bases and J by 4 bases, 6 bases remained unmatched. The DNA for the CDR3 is TGTGCCAGCAGCACCGGGACTAGCCCCACCGGGGAGCTGTTTTTT. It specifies CASSTGTSPTGELFF.

CDR3 sequence (DNA): TGTGCCAGCAGCCAAGATCCTTACTACGAGCAGTACTTC. It encodes CASSQDPYYEQYF. The V gene is TRBV14, the J gene TRBJ2-7; D ambiguous. The CDR3 spans 13 residues. CDR1 is SGHDN and CDR2 is FVKESK in the germline V gene. V lost 0 bases to trimming and J lost 3 bases, with 6 bases between them.

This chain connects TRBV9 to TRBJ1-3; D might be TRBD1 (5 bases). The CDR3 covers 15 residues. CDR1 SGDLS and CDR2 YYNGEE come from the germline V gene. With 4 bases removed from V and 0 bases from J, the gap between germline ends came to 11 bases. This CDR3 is CASSLAGGSGNTIYF. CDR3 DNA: TGTGCCAGCAGCCTAGCCGGGGGCTCTGGAAACACCATATATTTT.

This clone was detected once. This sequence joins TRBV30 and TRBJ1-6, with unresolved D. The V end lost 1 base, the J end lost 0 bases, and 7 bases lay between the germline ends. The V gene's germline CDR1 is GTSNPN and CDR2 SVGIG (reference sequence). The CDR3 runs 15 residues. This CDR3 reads CAWSGHYSYNSPLHF. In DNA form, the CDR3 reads TGTGCCTGGAGTGGCCACTACTCCTATAATTCACCCCTCCACTTT.

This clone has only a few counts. The CDR3 DNA sequence: TGTGCCAGCAGCGTAGAAAGCGGGGGTCGGGAGCTGTTTTTT. Translating gives CASSVESGGRELFF. The chain employs TRBV9 and TRBJ2-2; 8 bases are a match to TRBD2. With 0 bases clipped from V and 9 bases from J, the junction kept 4 bases outside the gene matches. The germline CDR1 and CDR2 sequences are SGDLS and YYNGEE. The CDR3 covers 14 residues.

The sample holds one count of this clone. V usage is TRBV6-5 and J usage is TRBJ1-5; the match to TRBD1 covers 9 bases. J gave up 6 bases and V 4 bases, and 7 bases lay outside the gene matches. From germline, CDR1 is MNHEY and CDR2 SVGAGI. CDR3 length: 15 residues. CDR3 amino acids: CASSLDRGYSQPQHF. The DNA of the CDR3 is TGTGCCAGCAGTTTGGACAGGGGATACAGTCAGCCCCAGCATTTT.

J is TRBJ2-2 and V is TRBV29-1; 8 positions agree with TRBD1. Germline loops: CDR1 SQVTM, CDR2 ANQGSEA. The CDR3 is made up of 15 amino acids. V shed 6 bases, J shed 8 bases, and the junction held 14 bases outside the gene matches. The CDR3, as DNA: TGCAGCGTCTACAGACAGGGGATCAATAGGGGGGAGCTGTTTTTT. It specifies CSVYRQGINRGELFF.